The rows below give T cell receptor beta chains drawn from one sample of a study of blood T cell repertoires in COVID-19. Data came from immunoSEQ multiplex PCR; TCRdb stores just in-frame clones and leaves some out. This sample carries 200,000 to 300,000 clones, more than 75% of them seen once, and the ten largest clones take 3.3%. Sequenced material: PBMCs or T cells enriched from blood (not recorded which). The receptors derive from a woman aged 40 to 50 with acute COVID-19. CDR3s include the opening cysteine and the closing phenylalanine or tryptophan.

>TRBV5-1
CASSQGEEAFF
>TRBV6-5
CASSYDDRSSYEQYF
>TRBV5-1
CASSPGDTVYEQYF
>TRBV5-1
CASSQGDGTEAFF
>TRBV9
CASSVGGGGKYAEQYF
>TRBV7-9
CASSLGGTYNEQFF
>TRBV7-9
CASSLSPDRGKPYEQYF
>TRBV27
CASSSDRHTEAFF
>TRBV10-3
CAMKAVITDTQYF
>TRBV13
CASSSQGTSGRYEQFF
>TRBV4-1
CASSQDSRTGGDGYTF
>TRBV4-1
CASSQLGQGISDTQYF
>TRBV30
CAWGAGTPNTGELFF
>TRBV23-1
CASSQSRRDTEAFF
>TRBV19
CATRTGGTDTQYF
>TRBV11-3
CASSKRGGVAARAYNEQFF
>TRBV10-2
CASSEPDRGEYGYTF
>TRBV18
CASSPGASTEAFF
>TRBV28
CASSFEIQGRGAFF
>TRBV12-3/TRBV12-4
CASSDSGTQYF
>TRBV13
CASSLGRQEVGYTF
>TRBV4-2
CASSHPQGYEQFF
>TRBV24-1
CATSARDRGRDTQYF
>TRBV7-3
CASSLTRENEQFF
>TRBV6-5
CASRPPTGERTEAFF
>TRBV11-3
CASSFGPGTGNTIYF
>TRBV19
CASSSNPGRGTGELFF
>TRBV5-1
CASSLVVSSYNSPLHF
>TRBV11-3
CASSWVGETDTQYF
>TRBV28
CASSPLLAAYNEQFF
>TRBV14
CASSLSMGGGQENIQYF
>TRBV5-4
CASSTLAGGAHGTQYF
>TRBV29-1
CSVALGDSSYEQYF
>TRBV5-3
CARSPDRGGDTQYF
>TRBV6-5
CASSPPGTSGNEQYF
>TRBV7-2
CASSRIGGQGAYGYTF
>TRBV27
CASRGSTASYNEQFF
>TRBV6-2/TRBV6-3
CASSGQGTGELFF
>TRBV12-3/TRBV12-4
CASSLIGGTEAFF
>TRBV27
CASSLRRAGNTIYF
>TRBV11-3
CASSLRGTTYEQYF
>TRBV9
CASSVAPAGGAETQYF
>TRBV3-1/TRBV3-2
CASTPRANTGELFF
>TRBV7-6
CASSLSGTGASYEQYF
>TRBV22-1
CPGSGKGQSTDNEQFF
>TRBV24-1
CATRVLRATNEKLFF
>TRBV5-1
CASSWAPYYEQYF
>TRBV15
CATSRDPSGNEQFF
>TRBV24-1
CATSDPGSSYEQYF
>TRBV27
CASSLGRGVYGYTF
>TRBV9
CASSVASRLSGELFF
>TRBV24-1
CATSDSGREQFF
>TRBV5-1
CASSLGDRRTEAFF
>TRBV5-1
CASSPELAGGPNEQFF
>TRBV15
CATSGGTGYNEQFF
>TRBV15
CATVPLAGQETQYF